Listed below are T cell receptor beta chains from one sample, sequenced in a study of shared clonotypes between healthy human individuals. Profiling relied on immunoSEQ multiplex PCR, and the TCRdb table lists in-frame clones only, not all of them. The sample shows approximately 1.9 million clones, 90% to 95% of them seen only once. The specimen was naive CD8+ T cells from PBMCs. The receptors originated from a man in his late teens or twenties in good health. Some clones in this sample may be carry-over from other donors' samples. The conserved cysteine and the conserved F or W are not part of the CDR3 here.

CDR3aa,v_gene
ASFGRAPSYEQY,TRBV27
ASSLAGNEAF,TRBV5-6
ASSFPPRAGGNEQF,TRBV7-9
SVVGAYNEQF,TRBV29-1
ASSPGQGNEKLF,TRBV9
ASSPTGGREAF,TRBV14
AWSPPTHKVYGYT,TRBV30
ATDRTDSYNEQF,TRBV6-1
ASRGRGSYEQY,TRBV28
ASSLAHRGLYEQY,TRBV7-2
ATADSLRTDTQY,TRBV15
ASMGVSNVHTQY,TRBV28
ASSQVRSASGIYEQY,TRBV16
ASSLTGGTGELF,TRBV28
ASSVDTGTGSHEQY,TRBV9
SVELRTSGRASNEQF,TRBV29-1
ASSPGGHYNEQF,TRBV14
SVRGHRRETQY,TRBV29-1
ASSSADSRGYNEQF,TRBV7-6
ASSQVISGPNTEAF,TRBV4-2
SARVLYEQY,TRBV20-1
ASSYSGGVVEQY,TRBV6-5
ASGDWGTAQETQY,TRBV7-9
ASSLDGKYQETQY,TRBV27
ASSLTFEAF,TRBV19
ASSLEFGNEQF,TRBV5-6
ASSQGQGAYEQY,TRBV2
ASSLNDGDRRYEQY,TRBV7-9
ASSYQGSYNEQF,TRBV6-5
ASSSPGFGPEQY,TRBV28
ASSLDRRKQY,TRBV11-3
ASSEEYYRVPDEQY,TRBV6-1
ASSLASYEQY,TRBV5-4
ASSQDIGLAGVENEQF,TRBV4-2
ASSLLGGGQSEAF,TRBV5-1
ASSIQLEEGYT,TRBV19
ASSDRPGTGASWVPYEQY,TRBV6-1
TSSQHTIY,TRBV1
ATSRDWGSSDTGELF,TRBV15
ASSPGREATYEQY,TRBV5-1
ASSQVDSRGADEQY,TRBV4-2
ASSHWTGGHYYGYT,TRBV5-4
ASSEVGSYNEQF,TRBV25-1
ASSYEGWDQPQH,TRBV6-6
ASSPIVGYLGNEQF,TRBV7-9
ASSLRAGTVNTEAF,TRBV11-1
ASGEVNTEAF,TRBV15
ASSQEPEAYEQY,TRBV4-3
ASSTGAVTYGYT,TRBV9
AWILGEYTEAF,TRBV30
ASSQEWDNTEAF,TRBV4-1
ATALADYNEQF,TRBV15
ASSLGGSRYEQF,TRBV27
AWSPHNRPEQY,TRBV30
ASSLAPQGATEAF,TRBV5-6
ASSPGGSYEQY,TRBV7-9
ATSRAPSLSTDTQY,TRBV15
ASRINDRGRPVNYGYT,TRBV2
ASSLRDRSLSSGNTIY,TRBV7-9
ASRPGQGRFSYEQY,TRBV23-1